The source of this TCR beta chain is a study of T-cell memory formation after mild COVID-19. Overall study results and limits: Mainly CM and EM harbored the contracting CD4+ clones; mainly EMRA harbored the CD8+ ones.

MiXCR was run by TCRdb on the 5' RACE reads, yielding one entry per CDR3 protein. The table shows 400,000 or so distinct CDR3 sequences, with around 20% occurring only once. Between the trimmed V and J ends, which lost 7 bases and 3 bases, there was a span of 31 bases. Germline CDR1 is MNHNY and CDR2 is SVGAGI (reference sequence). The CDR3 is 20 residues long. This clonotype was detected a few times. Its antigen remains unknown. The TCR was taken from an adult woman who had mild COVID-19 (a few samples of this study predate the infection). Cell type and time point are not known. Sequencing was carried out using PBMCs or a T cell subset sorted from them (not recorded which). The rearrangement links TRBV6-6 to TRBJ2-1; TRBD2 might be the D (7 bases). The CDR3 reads CASTPRGAGDYWGGYNEQFF. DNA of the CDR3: TGTGCCAGCACCCCCCGGGGGGCAGGGGATTATTGGGGAGGCTACAATGAGCAGTTCTTC.